This T cell receptor (beta chain) was retrieved from a study of blood T cell repertoires in COVID-19. The data were produced by immunoSEQ multiplex PCR, yet TCRdb's version contains in-frame clones alone and is incomplete. The sample carries a few hundred thousand clones, 70% to 90% recorded once. Germline values: CDR1 MNHEY, CDR2 SMNVEV (reference sequence). V lost 0 bases to trimming and J lost 0 bases, with 8 bases between them. This CDR3 comprises 15 residues. The sample comprised peripheral blood. The chain links TRBV27 to TRBJ1-2; unclear D gene. This TCR derives from a woman under 40 with acute or convalescent COVID-19. CDR3 DNA sequence: TGTGCCAGCAGTTTATCCGCGGTAGCTAACTATGGCTACACCTTC. It is translated as CASSLSAVANYGYTF.